Below are 19 T cell receptor beta chains sequenced from a single sample in a study of T cell changes during pregnancy in multiple sclerosis. This table comes from immunoSEQ multiplex PCR, and its TCRdb copy is limited to in-frame clones, with some not included. The profile shows about 92,000 clones, over 80% of them singletons. Sequencing was performed on peripheral blood, taken in the first trimester of pregnancy. All receptors come from a female donor with multiple sclerosis, enrolled in a pregnancy study.

This clone was detected only once. The V gene is TRBV20-1, the J gene TRBJ1-5; D might be TRBD1 (6 bases). The CDR3 runs to 11 residues. Looked up from germline, CDR1 is DFQATT and CDR2 is SNEGSKA (reference sequence). V shed 4 bases and J shed 5 bases, with 6 bases lying between them. CDR3 nucleotide sequence: TGCAGTGCTAAGGGGGATCAGCCCCAGCATTTT. It translates to CSAKGDQPQHF.

The chain combines TRBV19 with TRBJ1-2, with 7 bases identical to TRBD1. The CDR3 runs to 12 residues. Germline V CDR1 and CDR2: LNHDA, SQIVND (reference sequence). Losses at the gene ends were 9 bases for V and 4 bases for J; bases not matched to a gene: 5. The CDR3 region is CASRQGVYGYTF. The CDR3, as DNA: TGTGCCAGCAGACAGGGTGTCTATGGCTACACCTTC.

This chain joins TRBV5-6 and TRBJ2-7; D may be TRBD1 (6 bases). The CDR3 extends over 13 amino acids. V gave up 6 bases and J gave up 1 base, with 11 bases separating them. The germline CDR1 and CDR2 sequences are SGHDT and YYEEEE. CDR3 DNA: TGTGCCAGCAAGGACAGCCTTTCCTACGAGCAGTACTTC. Amino acid sequence: CASKDSLSYEQYF.

The chain couples TRBV5-1 to TRBJ1-6; the D gene is possibly TRBD1 (6 bases). The CDR3 runs to 16 residues. V shed 0 bases and J shed 4 bases, with 11 bases lying between them. Germline loops: CDR1 SGHRS, CDR2 YFSETQ. DNA of the CDR3: TGCGCCAGCAGCTTGGATGGGGGCGAATATAATTCACCCCTCCACTTT. It yields the protein CASSLDGGEYNSPLHF. The entire variable domain, with the rest obtained from reference TRBV5-1 and TRBJ1-6, is as follows: KAGVTQTPRYLIKTRGQQVTLSCSPISGHRSVSWYQQTPGQGLQFLFEYFSETQRNKGNFPGRFSGRQFSNSRSEMNVSTLELGDSALYLCASSLDGGEYNSPLHFGNGTRLTVT.

The chain links TRBV10-3 to TRBJ2-7; TRBD1 matches at 8 bases. The CDR3 runs to 15 residues. The germline V gene encodes CDR1 ENHRY and CDR2 SYGVKD. Trimming took 4 bases from V and 6 from J; bases not matched to a gene: 11. The CDR3 spells CAISVRQGTALEQYF. The CDR3 nucleotides read TGTGCCATCAGTGTCAGACAGGGGACCGCCCTCGAGCAGTACTTC.

This chain connects TRBV6-5 to TRBJ2-7, with 8 bases fitting TRBD2. CDR3 length: 15 amino acids. The germline gives CDR1 MNHEY, CDR2 SVGAGI. The trim removed 5 bases at V and 4 bases at J, leaving 10 bases unmatched. CDR3 region: CASSREGGGPYEQYF. CDR3 DNA: TGTGCCAGCAGTCGGGAGGGGGGGGGCCCGTACGAGCAGTACTTC.

The genes are TRBV13 and TRBJ2-7, with a tentative D call TRBD2 (6 bases). Germline CDR1 reads PRHDT; CDR2 reads FYEKMQ (reference sequence). The CDR3 sequence is 18 residues long. V gave up 4 bases and J gave up 0 bases, with 22 bases separating them. CDR3 protein: CASSSYGAGGVTSYEQYF. The CDR3 nucleotides read TGTGCCAGCAGCTCCTATGGGGCAGGCGGGGTCACCTCCTACGAGCAGTACTTC.

This chain joins TRBV4-1 and TRBJ2-1, with D possibly being TRBD2 (7 bases). The germline gives CDR1 MGHRA, CDR2 YSYEKL. This CDR3 region has 14 residues. Trimming removed 4 bases from V and 3 bases from J, with 10 bases in between. CDR3 sequence (DNA): TGCGCCAGCAGCCCGGGGGGCAGCTACAATGAGCAGTTCTTC. As protein: CASSPGGSYNEQFF.

The sample holds one count of this clone. The chain employs TRBV19 and TRBJ1-5; D uncertain. The CDR3 totals 17 residues. CDR1 and CDR2 from the germline V gene are LNHDA and SQIVND (reference sequence). The V end was cut by 0 bases, the J end by 4 bases, with 16 bases between. DNA for the CDR3: TGTGCCAGTAGTATAGATCTATTCCGAGAGACTAATCAGCCCCAGCATTTT. The encoded protein is CASSIDLFRETNQPQHF. Supplemented by reference TRBV19 and TRBJ1-5, the full variable domain reads DGGITQSPKYLFRKEGQNVTLSCEQNLNHDAMYWYRQDPGQGLRLIYYSQIVNDFQKGDIAEGYSVSREKKESFPLTVTSAQKNPTAFYLCASSIDLFRETNQPQHFGDGTRLSIL.

This chain joins TRBV13 and TRBJ2-1, with TRBD2 matching 10 bases. This CDR3 comprises 19 residues. The V and J ends lost 4 bases and 7 bases, in that order; junction bases with no gene match: 19. CDR1 is PRHDT and CDR2 is FYEKMQ in the germline V gene (reference sequence). The CDR3 DNA sequence: TGTGCCAGCAGCTCCCGAGTGCTAGCGGGGGCCCGGAATCTTAATGAGCAGTTCTTC. Its protein is CASSSRVLAGARNLNEQFF.

The chain employs TRBV7-9 and TRBJ2-7, with TRBD1 matching over 8 bases. V trimming: 11 bases; J trimming: 0 bases; junction bases outside the gene matches: 12. This CDR3 spans 15 amino acids. CDR1 is SEHNR and CDR2 is FQNEAQ in the germline V gene (reference sequence). The CDR3: CASGAGTGNSYEQYF. In DNA, the CDR3 is TGTGCCTCAGGGGCCGGGACAGGCAACTCCTACGAGCAGTACTTC.

This rearrangement joins TRBV11-3 to TRBJ1-1; 7 bases are a match to TRBD1. Germline CDR1 is SGHNT and CDR2 is YENEEA. The CDR3 totals 13 residues. The V and J ends lost 3 bases and 5 bases, in that order; junction bases with no gene match: 3. CDR3 sequence (DNA): TGTGCCAGCAGCTTCAGGGGGGAAACTGAAGCTTTCTTT. The encoded protein is CASSFRGETEAFF.

The gene calls are TRBV30 and TRBJ1-1, with D unclear. Germline V gene sequence: CDR1 GTSNPN, CDR2 SVGIG (reference sequence). V was trimmed by 5 bases and J by 1 base, leaving 11 bases between them. This CDR3 contains 13 residues. CDR3 DNA: TGTGCCTGGGCTCATCAGTCGAACACTGAAGCTTTCTTT. Translated, it gives CAWAHQSNTEAFF.

The chain recombines TRBV10-3 with TRBJ2-3, with D perhaps matching TRBD1 (5 bases). V gave up 11 bases and J gave up 2 bases, with 8 bases separating them. The CDR3 sequence is 11 residues long. Germline CDR1 ENHRY, CDR2 SYGVKD. CDR3 DNA sequence: TGTGCCGTACAGGTCACAGATACGCAGTATTTT. As protein: CAVQVTDTQYF.

This chain uses TRBV10-3 with TRBJ2-7; the D gene is possibly TRBD2 (5 bases). This CDR3 is 13 amino acids long. The germline V and J ends were trimmed by 0 bases and 6 bases, with 9 bases remaining between them. CDR1 and CDR2 (germline): ENHRY, SYGVKD. CDR3 protein: CAISESSGSEQYF. The CDR3 DNA reads as TGTGCCATCAGTGAGTCATCGGGGAGCGAGCAGTACTTC.

The chain joins TRBV11-2 to TRBJ1-2, with D uncertain. This CDR3 has 13 amino acids. Germline V lookup: CDR1 SGHAT, CDR2 FQNNGV. Deletions cut 1 base from V and 8 bases from J, with 11 bases between. CDR3 residues: CASSLVEGGGYTF. CDR3 bases: TGTGCCAGCAGCTTAGTAGAGGGAGGCGGCTACACCTTC.

The chain uses TRBV7-9 and TRBJ2-4, with 7 nucleotides matching TRBD1. With V trimmed by 1 base and J by 8 bases, 11 bases remained unmatched. The length of the CDR3 is 16 residues. Germline CDR1 reads SEHNR; CDR2 reads FQNEAQ (reference sequence). CDR3 DNA: TGTGCCAGCAGCTTAGGCCGACAGGGTCGACAAGACATTCAGTACTTC. Its protein is CASSLGRQGRQDIQYF. Full variable domain (rest looked up from reference TRBV7-9 and TRBJ2-4): DTGVSQNPRHKITKRGQNVTFRCDPISEHNRLYWYRQTLGQGPEFLTYFQNEAQLEKSRLLSDRFSAERPKGSFSTLEIQRTEQGDSAMYLCASSLGRQGRQDIQYFGAGTRLSVL.

In nucleotides, the CDR3 is TGTGCCATTCATGGCCCGAACACCGGGGAGCTGTTTTTT. Its protein is CAIHGPNTGELFF. The chain recombines TRBV7-2 with TRBJ2-2; no definite D call. The length of the CDR3 is 13 residues. The ends were cut back, 10 bases at V and 0 bases at J, with 9 bases in the middle. Germline CDR1 is SGHTA and CDR2 is FQGNSA.

V and J are TRBV11-2 and TRBJ2-3; maybe TRBD2 (5 bases). The CDR3 is 19 residues long. Germline CDR1 and CDR2: SGHAT and FQNNGV. Trimming left V 2 bases short and J 0 bases short, with 21 bases between. CDR3 nucleotide sequence: TGTGCCAGCAGCTTATTTGGTGGGCCCGCCGACTATAGCACAGATACGCAGTATTTT. Protein: CASSLFGGPADYSTDTQYF.